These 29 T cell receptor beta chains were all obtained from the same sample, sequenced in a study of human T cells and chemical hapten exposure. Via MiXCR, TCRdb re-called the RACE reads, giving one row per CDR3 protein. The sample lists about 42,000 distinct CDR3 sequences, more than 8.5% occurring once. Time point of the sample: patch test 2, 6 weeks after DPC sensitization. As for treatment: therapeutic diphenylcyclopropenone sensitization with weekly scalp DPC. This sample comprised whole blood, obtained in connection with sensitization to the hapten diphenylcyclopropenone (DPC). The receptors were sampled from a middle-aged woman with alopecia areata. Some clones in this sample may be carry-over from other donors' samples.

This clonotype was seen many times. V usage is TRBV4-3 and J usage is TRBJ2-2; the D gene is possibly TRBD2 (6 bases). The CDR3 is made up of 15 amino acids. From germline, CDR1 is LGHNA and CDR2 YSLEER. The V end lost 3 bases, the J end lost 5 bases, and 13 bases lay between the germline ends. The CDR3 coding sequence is TGCGCCAGCAGCCAGGGTGGAGGAGGGACCGGGGAGCTGTTTTTT. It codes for CASSQGGGGTGELFF.

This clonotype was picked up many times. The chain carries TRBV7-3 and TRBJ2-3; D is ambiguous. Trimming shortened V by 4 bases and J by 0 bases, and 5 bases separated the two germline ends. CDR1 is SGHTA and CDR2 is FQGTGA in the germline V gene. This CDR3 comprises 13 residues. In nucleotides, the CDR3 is TGTGCCAGCAGCTCACCTAGCACAGATACGCAGTATTTT. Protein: CASSSPSTDTQYF.

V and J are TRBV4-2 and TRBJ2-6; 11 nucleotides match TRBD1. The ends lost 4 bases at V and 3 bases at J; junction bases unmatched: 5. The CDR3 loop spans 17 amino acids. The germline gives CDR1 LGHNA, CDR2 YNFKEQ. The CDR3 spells CASSPRDRGFGANVLTF. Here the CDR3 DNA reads TGTGCCAGCAGCCCCCGGGACAGGGGGTTTGGGGCCAACGTCCTGACTTTC.

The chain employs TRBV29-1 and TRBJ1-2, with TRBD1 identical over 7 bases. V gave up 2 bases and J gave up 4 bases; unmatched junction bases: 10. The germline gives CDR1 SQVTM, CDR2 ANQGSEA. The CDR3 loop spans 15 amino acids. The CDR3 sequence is CSVELGWDRSYGYTF. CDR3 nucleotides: TGCAGCGTTGAATTGGGATGGGACAGATCCTATGGCTACACCTTC.

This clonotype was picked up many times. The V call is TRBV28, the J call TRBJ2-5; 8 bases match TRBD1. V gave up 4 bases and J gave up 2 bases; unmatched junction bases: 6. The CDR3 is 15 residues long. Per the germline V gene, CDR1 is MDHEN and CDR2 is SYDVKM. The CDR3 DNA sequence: TGTGCCAGCAGTTCTGACAGGGGACGGCAAGAGACCCAGTACTTC. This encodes CASSSDRGRQETQYF.

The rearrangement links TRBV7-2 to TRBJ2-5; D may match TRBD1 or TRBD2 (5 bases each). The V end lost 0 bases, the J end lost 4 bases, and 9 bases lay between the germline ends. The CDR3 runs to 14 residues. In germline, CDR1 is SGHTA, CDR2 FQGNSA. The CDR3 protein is CASSLASGTETQYF. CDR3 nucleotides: TGTGCCAGCAGCTTAGCGTCAGGGACAGAGACCCAGTACTTC.

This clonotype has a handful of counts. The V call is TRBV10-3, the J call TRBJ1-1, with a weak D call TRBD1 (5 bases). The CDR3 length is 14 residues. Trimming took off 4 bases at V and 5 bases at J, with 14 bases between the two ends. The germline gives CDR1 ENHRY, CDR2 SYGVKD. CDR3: CAISGGTFGTEAFF. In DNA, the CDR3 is TGTGCCATCAGTGGAGGGACCTTCGGGACTGAAGCTTTCTTT.

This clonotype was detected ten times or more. Here the CDR3 DNA reads TGCGCCAGCAGCAGGGAGACAACCATGAACACTGAAGCTTTCTTT. Translation gives CASSRETTMNTEAFF. The chain carries TRBV5-1 and TRBJ1-1; D unclear. Germline-derived CDR1 and CDR2 are SGHRS and YFSETQ. The CDR3 length is 15 residues. V was shortened by 4 bases and J by 0 bases, with 13 bases between the two germline ends.

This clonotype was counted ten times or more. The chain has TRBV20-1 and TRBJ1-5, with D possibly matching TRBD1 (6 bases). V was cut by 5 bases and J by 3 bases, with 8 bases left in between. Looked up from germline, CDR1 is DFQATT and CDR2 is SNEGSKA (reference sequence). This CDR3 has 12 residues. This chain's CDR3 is CSARDTNQPQHF. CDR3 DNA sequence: TGCAGTGCTCGGGACACCAATCAGCCCCAGCATTTT.

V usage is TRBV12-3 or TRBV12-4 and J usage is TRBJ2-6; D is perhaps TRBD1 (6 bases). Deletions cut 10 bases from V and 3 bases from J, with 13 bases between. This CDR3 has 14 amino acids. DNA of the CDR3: TGTGCCACCTGTACAGGGATTGGGGCCAACGTCCTGACTTTC. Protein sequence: CATCTGIGANVLTF.

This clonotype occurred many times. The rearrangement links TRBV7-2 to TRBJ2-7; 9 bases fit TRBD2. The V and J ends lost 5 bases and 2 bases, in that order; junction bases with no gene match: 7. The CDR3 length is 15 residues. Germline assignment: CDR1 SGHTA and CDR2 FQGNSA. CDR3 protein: CASSTSGSNPYEQYF. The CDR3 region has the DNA TGTGCCAGCAGCACTAGCGGGTCGAACCCCTACGAGCAGTACTTC.

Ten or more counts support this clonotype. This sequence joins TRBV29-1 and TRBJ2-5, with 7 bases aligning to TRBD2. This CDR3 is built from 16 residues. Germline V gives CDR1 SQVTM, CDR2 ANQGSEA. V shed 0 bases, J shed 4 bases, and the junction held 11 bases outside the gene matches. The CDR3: CSVEDRGGVPPETQYF. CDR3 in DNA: TGCAGCGTTGAAGATCGGGGAGGGGTCCCTCCAGAGACCCAGTACTTC.

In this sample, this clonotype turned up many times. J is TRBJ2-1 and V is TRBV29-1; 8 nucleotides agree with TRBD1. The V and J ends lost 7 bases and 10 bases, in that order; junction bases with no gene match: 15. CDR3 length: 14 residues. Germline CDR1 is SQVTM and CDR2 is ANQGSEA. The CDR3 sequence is CSGTGRSFQGEQFF. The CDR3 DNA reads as TGCAGCGGGACAGGGCGGTCCTTTCAAGGAGAGCAGTTCTTC.

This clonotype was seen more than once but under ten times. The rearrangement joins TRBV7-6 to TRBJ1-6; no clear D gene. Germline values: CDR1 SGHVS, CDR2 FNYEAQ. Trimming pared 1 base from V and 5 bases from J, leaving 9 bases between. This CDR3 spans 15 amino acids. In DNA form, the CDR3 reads TGTGCCAGCAGCTTAGTTGACGGCGATAATTCACCCCTCCACTTT. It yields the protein CASSLVDGDNSPLHF.

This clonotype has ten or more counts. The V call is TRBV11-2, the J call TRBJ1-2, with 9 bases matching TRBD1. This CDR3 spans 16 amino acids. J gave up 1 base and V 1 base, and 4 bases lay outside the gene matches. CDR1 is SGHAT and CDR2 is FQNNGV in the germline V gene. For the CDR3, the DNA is TGTGCCAGCAGCTTAGGAGGGACAGGGAATAACTATGGCTACACCTTC. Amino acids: CASSLGGTGNNYGYTF. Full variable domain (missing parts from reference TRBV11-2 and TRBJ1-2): EAGVAQSPRYKIIEKRQSVAFWCNPISGHATLYWYQQILGQGPKLLIQFQNNGVVDDSQLPKDRFSAERLKGVDSTLKIQPAKLEDSAVYLCASSLGGTGNNYGYTFGSGTRLTVV.

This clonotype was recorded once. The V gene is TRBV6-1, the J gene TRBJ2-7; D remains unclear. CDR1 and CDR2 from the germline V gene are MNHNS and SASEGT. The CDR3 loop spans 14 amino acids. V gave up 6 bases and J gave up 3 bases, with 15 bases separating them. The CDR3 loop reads CASRLRVGGYEQYF. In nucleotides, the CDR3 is TGTGCCAGCAGGCTCCGGGTCGGCGGCTACGAGCAGTACTTC.

As DNA, the CDR3 is TGTGCCAGCAGCCAAGAAGACACCTATGGCTACACCTTC. This codes for CASSQEDTYGYTF. V and J are TRBV3-1 and TRBJ1-2; D is unresolved. CDR3 length: 13 amino acids. Trimming took 0 bases from V and 4 from J, leaving 6 bases between them. Germline CDR1 LGHDT, CDR2 YNNKEL (reference sequence).

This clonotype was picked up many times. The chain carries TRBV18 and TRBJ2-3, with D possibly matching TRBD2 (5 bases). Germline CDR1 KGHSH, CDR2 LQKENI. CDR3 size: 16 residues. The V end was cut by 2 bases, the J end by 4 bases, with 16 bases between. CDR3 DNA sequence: TGTGCCAGCTCACCAGGTCTAGCCGCTTGGGCAGATACGCAGTATTTT. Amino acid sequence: CASSPGLAAWADTQYF.

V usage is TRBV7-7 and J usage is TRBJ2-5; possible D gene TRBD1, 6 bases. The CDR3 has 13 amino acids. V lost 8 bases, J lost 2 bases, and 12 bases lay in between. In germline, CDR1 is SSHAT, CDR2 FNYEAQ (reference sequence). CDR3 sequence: CASGQQDQETQYF. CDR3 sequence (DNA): TGTGCCAGCGGACAGCAGGATCAAGAGACCCAGTACTTC.

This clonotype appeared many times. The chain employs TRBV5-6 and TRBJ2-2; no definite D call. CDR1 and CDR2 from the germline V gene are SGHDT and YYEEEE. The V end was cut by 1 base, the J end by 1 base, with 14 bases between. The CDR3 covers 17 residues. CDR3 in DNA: TGTGCCAGCAGCTTGCTTTGGCTGAGTCGGAACACCGGGGAGCTGTTTTTT. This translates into CASSLLWLSRNTGELFF.

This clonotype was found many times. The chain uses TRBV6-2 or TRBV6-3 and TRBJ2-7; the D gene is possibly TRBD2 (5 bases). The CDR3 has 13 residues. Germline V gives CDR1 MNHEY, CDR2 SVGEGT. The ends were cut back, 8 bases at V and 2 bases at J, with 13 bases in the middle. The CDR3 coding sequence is TGTGCCAGCGCTTGGGAGTTAGCCTACGAGCAGTACTTC. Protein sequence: CASAWELAYEQYF.

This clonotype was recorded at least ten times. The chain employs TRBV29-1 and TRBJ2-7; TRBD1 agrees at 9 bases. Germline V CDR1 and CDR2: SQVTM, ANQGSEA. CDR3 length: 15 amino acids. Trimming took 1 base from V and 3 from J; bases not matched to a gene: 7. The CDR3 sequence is CSVEGGGTGFYEQYF. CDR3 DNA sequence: TGCAGCGTTGAAGGAGGCGGGACAGGGTTCTACGAGCAGTACTTC.

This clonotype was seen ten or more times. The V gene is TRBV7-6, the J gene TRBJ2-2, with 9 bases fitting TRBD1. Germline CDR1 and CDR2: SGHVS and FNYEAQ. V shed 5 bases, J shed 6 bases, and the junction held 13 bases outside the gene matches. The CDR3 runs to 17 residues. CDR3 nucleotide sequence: TGTGCCAGCAGCCGGGACAGGGACAAACAACACCCCGGGGAGCTGTTTTTT. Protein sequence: CASSRDRDKQHPGELFF.

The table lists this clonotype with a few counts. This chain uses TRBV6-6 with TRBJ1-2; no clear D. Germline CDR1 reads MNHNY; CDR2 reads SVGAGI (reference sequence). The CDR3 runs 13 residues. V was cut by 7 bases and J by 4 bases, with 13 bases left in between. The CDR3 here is CASMSGVGYGYTF. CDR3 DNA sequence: TGTGCCAGCATGAGTGGGGTGGGCTATGGCTACACCTTC.

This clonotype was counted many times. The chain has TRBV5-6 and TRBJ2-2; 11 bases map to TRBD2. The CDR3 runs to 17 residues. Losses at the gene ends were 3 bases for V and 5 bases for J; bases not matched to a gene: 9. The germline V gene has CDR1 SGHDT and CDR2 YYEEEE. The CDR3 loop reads CASSSALAGGWTGELFF. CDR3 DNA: TGTGCCAGCAGCTCGGCTCTAGCGGGGGGCTGGACCGGGGAGCTGTTTTTT.

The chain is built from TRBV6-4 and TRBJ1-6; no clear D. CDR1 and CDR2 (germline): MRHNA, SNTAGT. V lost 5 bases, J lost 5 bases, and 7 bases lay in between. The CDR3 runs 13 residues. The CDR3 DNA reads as TGTGCCAGCAGTTTGGAGGATAATTCACCCCTCCACTTT. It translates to CASSLEDNSPLHF.

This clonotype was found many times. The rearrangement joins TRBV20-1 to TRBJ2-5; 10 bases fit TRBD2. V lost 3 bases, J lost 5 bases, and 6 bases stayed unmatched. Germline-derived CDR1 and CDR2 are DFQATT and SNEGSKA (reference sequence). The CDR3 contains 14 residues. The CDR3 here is CSARLAGAGETQYF. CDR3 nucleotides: TGCAGTGCTAGGCTAGCGGGGGCCGGGGAGACCCAGTACTTC.

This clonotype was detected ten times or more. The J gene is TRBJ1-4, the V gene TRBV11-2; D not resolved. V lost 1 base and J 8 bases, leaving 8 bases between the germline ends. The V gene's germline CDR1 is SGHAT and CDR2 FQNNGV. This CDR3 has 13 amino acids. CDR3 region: CASSLVGREKLFF. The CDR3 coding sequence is TGTGCCAGCAGCTTAGTTGGCCGAGAAAAACTGTTTTTT. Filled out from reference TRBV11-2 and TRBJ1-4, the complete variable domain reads EAGVAQSPRYKIIEKRQSVAFWCNPISGHATLYWYQQILGQGPKLLIQFQNNGVVDDSQLPKDRFSAERLKGVDSTLKIQPAKLEDSAVYLCASSLVGREKLFFGSGTQLSVL.

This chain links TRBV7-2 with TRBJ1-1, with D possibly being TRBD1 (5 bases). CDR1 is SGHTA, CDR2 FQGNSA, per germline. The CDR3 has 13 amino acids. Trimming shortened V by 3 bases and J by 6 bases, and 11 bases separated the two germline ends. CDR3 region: CASSFPPGAEAFF. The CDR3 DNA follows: TGTGCCAGCAGCTTTCCCCCGGGGGCTGAAGCTTTCTTT.